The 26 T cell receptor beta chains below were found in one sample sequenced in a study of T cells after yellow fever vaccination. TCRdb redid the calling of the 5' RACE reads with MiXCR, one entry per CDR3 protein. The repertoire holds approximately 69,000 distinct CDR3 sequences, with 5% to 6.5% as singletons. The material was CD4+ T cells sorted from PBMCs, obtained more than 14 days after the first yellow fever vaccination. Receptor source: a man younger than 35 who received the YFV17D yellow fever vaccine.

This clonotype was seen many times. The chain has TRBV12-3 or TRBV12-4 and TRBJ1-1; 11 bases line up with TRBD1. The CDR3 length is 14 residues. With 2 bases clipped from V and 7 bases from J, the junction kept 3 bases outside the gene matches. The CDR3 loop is CASSLMGTGGEAFF. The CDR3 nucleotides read TGTGCCAGCAGTTTAATGGGGACAGGGGGTGAAGCTTTCTTT.

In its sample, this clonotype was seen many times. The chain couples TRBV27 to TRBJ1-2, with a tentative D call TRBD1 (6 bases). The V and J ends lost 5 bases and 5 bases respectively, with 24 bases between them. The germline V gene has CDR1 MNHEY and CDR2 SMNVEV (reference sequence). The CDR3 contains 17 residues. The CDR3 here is CASSVSAADSRLYGYTF. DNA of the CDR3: TGTGCCAGCAGTGTTTCAGCAGCGGACAGCCGCTTGTATGGCTACACCTTC.

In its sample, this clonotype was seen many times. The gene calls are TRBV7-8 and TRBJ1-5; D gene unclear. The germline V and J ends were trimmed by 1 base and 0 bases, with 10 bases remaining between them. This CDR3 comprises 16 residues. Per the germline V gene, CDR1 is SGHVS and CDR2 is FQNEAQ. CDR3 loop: CASSLERIYSNQPQHF. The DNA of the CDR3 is TGTGCCAGCAGCTTAGAAAGGATCTATAGCAATCAGCCCCAGCATTTT.

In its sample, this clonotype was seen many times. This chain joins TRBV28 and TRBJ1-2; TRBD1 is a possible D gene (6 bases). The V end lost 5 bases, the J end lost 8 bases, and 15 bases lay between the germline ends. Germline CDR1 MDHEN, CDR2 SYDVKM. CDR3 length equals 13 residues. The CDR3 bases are TGTGCCAGCAGTCCTAACAGGGTTCGAGGCTACACCTTC. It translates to CASSPNRVRGYTF.

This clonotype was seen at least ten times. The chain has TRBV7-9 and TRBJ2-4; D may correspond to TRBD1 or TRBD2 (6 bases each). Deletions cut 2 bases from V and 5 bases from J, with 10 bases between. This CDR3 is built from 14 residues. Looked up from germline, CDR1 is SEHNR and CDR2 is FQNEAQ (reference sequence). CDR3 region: CASSLRGPQNIQYF. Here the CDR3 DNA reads TGTGCCAGCAGCTTACGGGGGCCCCAAAACATTCAGTACTTC.

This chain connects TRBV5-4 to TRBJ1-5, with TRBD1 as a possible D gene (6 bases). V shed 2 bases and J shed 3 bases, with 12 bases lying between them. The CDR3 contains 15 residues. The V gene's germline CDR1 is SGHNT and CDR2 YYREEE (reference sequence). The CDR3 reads CASSFSGDNNQPQHF. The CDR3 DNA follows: TGTGCCAGCAGCTTCTCAGGGGACAACAATCAGCCCCAGCATTTT.

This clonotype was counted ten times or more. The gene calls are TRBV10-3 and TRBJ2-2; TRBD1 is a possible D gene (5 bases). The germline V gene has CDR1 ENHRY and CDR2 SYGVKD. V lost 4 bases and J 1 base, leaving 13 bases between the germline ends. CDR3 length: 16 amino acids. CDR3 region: CAISARGQGNTGELFF. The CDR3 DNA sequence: TGTGCCATCAGTGCCCGTGGGCAGGGGAACACCGGGGAGCTGTTTTTT.

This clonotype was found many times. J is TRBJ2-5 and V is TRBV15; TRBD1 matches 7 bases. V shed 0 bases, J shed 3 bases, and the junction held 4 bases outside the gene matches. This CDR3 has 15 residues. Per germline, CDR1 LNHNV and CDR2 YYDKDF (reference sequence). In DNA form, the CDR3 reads TGTGCCACCAGCAGAGATCAGCAGGGGGAAGAGACCCAGTACTTC. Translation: CATSRDQQGEETQYF.

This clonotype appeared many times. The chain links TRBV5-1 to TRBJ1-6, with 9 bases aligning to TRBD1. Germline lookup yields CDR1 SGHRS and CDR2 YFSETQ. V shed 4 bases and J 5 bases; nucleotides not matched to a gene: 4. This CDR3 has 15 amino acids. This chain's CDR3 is CASSERQGDNSPLHF. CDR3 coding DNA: TGCGCCAGCAGCGAAAGACAGGGGGATAATTCACCCCTCCACTTT. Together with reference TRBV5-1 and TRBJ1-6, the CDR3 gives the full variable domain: KAGVTQTPRYLIKTRGQQVTLSCSPISGHRSVSWYQQTPGQGLQFLFEYFSETQRNKGNFPGRFSGRQFSNSRSEMNVSTLELGDSALYLCASSERQGDNSPLHFGNGTRLTVT.

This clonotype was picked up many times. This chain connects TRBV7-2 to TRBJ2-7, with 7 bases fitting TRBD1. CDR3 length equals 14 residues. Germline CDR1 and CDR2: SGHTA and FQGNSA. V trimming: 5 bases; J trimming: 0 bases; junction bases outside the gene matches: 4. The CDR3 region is CASSPQGVSYEQYF. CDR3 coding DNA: TGTGCCAGCAGCCCCCAGGGGGTCTCCTACGAGCAGTACTTC.

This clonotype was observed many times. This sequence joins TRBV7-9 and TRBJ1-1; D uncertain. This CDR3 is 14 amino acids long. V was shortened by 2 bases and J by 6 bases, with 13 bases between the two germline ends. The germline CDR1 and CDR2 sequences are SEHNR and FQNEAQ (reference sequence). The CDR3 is CASSLRESLAEAFF. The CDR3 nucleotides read TGTGCCAGCAGCTTACGAGAGTCCCTCGCTGAAGCTTTCTTT.

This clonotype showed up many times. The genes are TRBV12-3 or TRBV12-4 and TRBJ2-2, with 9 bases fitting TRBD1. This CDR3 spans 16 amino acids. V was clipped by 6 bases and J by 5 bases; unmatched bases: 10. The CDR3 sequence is CASSRQLGQGTGELFF. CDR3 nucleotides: TGTGCCAGCAGCAGACAATTAGGACAGGGGACCGGGGAGCTGTTTTTT.

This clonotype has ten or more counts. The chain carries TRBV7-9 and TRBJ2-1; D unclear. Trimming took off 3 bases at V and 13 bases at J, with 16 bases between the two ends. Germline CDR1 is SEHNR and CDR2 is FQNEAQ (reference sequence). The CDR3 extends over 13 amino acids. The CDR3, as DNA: TGTGCCAGCAGCTTTGGCTCCGGCCATCAACAGTTCTTC. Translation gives CASSFGSGHQQFF.

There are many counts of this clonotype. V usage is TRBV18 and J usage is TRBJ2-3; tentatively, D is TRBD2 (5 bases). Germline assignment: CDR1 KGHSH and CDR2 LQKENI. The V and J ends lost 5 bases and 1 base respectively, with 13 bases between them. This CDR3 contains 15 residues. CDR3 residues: CASSGRWGGTDTQYF. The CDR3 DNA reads TGTGCCAGCTCAGGCCGATGGGGAGGCACAGATACGCAGTATTTT.

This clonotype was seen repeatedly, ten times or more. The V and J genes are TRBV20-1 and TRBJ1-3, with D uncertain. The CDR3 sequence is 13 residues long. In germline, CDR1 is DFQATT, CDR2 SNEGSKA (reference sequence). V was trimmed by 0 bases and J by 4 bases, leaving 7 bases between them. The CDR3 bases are TGCAGTGCTAGAGAACAGTTCGGAAACACCATATATTTT. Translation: CSAREQFGNTIYF.

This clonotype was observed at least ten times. The CDR3 nucleotides are TGCAGTGCTGGACGACAGGGGGATCAGCCCCAGCATTTT. Residues: CSAGRQGDQPQHF. The rearrangement joins TRBV20-1 to TRBJ1-5; 9 bases match TRBD1. Germline V gene sequence: CDR1 DFQATT, CDR2 SNEGSKA (reference sequence). CDR3 size: 13 residues. J gave up 5 bases and V 5 bases, and 4 bases lay outside the gene matches.

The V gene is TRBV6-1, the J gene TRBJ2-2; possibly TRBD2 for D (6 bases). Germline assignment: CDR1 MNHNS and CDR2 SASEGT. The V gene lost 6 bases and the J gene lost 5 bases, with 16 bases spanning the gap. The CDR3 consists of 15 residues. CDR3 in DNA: TGTGCCAGCAGCCCCCCAGGAGGGCGAACCGGGGAGCTGTTTTTT. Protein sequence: CASSPPGGRTGELFF.

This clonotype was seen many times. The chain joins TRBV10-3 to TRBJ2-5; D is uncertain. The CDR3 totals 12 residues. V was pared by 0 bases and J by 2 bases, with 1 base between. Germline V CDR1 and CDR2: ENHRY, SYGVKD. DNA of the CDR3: TGTGCCATCAGTGAGTCGCAAGAGACCCAGTACTTC. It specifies CAISESQETQYF.

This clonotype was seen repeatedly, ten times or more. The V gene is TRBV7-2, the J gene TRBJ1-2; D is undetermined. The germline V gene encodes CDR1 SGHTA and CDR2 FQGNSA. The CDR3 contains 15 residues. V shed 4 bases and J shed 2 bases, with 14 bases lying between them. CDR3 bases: TGTGCCAGCAGCTACTACCTGACTGCGAACTATGGCTACACCTTC. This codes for CASSYYLTANYGYTF.

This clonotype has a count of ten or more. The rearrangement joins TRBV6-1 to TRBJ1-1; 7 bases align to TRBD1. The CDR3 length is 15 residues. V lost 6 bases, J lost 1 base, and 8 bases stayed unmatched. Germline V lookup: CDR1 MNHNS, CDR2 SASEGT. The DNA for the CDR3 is TGTGCCAGCAGCCGACAGGGTCGGCGGAACACTGAAGCTTTCTTT. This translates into CASSRQGRRNTEAFF.

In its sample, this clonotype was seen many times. The CDR3 region has the DNA TGTGCCAGCAGCCAAGATCATAAGGGGGGGGGTGCGAACACTGAAGCTTTCTTT. This translates into CASSQDHKGGGANTEAFF. V usage is TRBV4-2 and J usage is TRBJ1-1; tentative D call: TRBD1 (6 bases). Trimming cost V 0 bases and J 1 base, with 18 bases left between them. The CDR3 contains 18 residues. Germline-derived CDR1 and CDR2 are LGHNA and YNFKEQ.

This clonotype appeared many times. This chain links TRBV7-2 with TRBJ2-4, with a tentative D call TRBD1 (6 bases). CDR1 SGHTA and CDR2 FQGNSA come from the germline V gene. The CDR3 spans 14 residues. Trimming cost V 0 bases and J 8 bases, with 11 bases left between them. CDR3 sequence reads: CASSLAAGVDIQYF. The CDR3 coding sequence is TGTGCCAGCAGCTTAGCCGCAGGGGTGGACATTCAGTACTTC. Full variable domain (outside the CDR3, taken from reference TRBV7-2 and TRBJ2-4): GAGVSQSPSNKVTEKGKDVELRCDPISGHTALYWYRQSLGQGLEFLIYFQGNSAPDKSGLPSDRFSAERTGGSVSTLTIQRTQQEDSAVYLCASSLAAGVDIQYFGAGTRLSVL.

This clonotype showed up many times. CDR3 DNA: TGCGCCAGCAGCCAAGTGTATCTCCTGGGGGAGCAGTACTTC. Translating gives CASSQVYLLGEQYF. The J gene is TRBJ2-7, the V gene TRBV4-3; the D is unclear. This CDR3 has 14 residues. Trimming took 1 base from V and 7 from J, leaving 14 bases between them. CDR1 LGHNA and CDR2 YSLEER come from the germline V gene.

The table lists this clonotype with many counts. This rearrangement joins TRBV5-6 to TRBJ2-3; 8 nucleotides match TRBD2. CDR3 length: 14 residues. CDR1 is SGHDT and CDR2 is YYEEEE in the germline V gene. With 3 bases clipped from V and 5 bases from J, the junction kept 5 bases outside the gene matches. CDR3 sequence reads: CASSSKRGRDTQYF. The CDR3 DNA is TGTGCCAGCAGCTCGAAGCGGGGGAGAGATACGCAGTATTTT. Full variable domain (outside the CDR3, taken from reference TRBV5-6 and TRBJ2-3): DAGVTQSPTHLIKTRGQQVTLRCSPKSGHDTVSWYQQALGQGPQFIFQYYEEEERQRGNFPDRFSGHQFPNYSSELNVNALLLGDSALYLCASSSKRGRDTQYFGPGTRLTVL.

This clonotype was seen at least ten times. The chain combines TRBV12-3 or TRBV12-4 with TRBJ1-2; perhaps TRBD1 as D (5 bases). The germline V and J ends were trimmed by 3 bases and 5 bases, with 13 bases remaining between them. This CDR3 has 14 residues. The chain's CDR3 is CASSLGDSLYGYTF. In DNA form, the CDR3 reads TGTGCCAGCAGTTTGGGCGACAGCTTGTATGGCTACACCTTC.

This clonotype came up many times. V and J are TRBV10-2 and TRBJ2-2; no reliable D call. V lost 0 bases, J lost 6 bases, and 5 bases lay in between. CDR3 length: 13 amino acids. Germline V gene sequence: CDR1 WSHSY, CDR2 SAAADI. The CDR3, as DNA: TGCGCCAGCAGTGAGTCGGTTCCCGGGGAGCTGTTTTTT. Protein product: CASSESVPGELFF.